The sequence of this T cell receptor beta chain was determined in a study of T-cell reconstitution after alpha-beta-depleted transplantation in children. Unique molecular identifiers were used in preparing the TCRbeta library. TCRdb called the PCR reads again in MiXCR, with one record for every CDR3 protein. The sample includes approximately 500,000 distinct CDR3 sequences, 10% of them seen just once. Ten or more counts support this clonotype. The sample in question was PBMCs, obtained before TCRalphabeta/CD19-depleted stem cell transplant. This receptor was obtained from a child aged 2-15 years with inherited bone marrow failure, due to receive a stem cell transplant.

The CDR3 loop is CAWGTSYEQYF. The CDR3 nucleotides are TGTGCCTGGGGGACTTCCTACGAGCAGTACTTC. The chain uses TRBV30 and TRBJ2-7; D perhaps matches TRBD2 (6 bases). Trimming took off 5 bases at V and 1 base at J, with 6 bases between the two ends. Germline assignment: CDR1 GTSNPN and CDR2 SVGIG (reference sequence). CDR3 length: 11 residues.